These 22 T cell receptor beta chains were all obtained from the same sample, sequenced in a study of blood T cell repertoires in COVID-19. The table came from immunoSEQ multiplex PCR; TCRdb's copy has only in-frame clones and leaves some out. The sample lists about 82,000 clones; 70% to 90% were seen once. Source material: peripheral blood. The source is a man older than 75 with active or convalescent COVID-19.

V gene TRBV7-6 combines with J gene TRBJ2-3; TRBD2 matches 10 bases. Germline assignment: CDR1 SGHVS and CDR2 FNYEAQ. This CDR3 is built from 18 residues. V shed 5 bases, J shed 2 bases, and the junction held 13 bases outside the gene matches. The CDR3 coding sequence is TGTGCCAGCAGCGATCAAGCGGGAGGGCCGGTCAACACAGATACGCAGTATTTT. This translates into CASSDQAGGPVNTDTQYF.

In this sample, this clone turned up a few times. This chain uses TRBV29-1 with TRBJ1-3; D is unresolved. Deletions cut 5 bases from V and 1 base from J, with 9 bases between. Germline-derived CDR1 and CDR2 are SQVTM and ANQGSEA. The CDR3 spans 13 residues. As DNA, the CDR3 is TGCAGCGTTCGGACGGGGTCTGGAAACACCATATATTTT. Its translation is CSVRTGSGNTIYF.

The chain is built from TRBV19 and TRBJ1-5, with a weak D call TRBD1 (6 bases). The CDR3 covers 16 residues. V lost 6 bases and J lost 2, with 17 bases in between. CDR1 is LNHDA, CDR2 SQIVND, per germline (reference sequence). For the CDR3, the DNA is TGTGCCAGTAGGCGGAGGGGGGGCGAGGGCAATCAGCCCCAGCATTTT. This sequence encodes CASRRRGGEGNQPQHF.

The J gene is TRBJ2-4, the V gene TRBV11-2; no clear D gene. V was shortened by 6 bases and J by 3 bases, with 12 bases between the two germline ends. In germline, CDR1 is SGHAT, CDR2 FQNNGV. CDR3 length: 14 amino acids. The CDR3 DNA reads TGTGCCAGCAGTCCCACAGTGGGCAAAAACATTCAGTACTTC. Its protein product is CASSPTVGKNIQYF.

V is TRBV5-1 and J is TRBJ2-3; 10 bases are a match to TRBD2. The CDR3 spans 14 residues. Looked up from germline, CDR1 is SGHRS and CDR2 is YFSETQ. The V and J ends lost 6 bases and 6 bases, in that order; junction bases with no gene match: 7. The CDR3: CASTSGGVRDTQYF. The CDR3 DNA reads as TGCGCCAGCACGAGCGGGGGGGTACGTGATACGCAGTATTTT.

This chain connects TRBV2 to TRBJ2-5; 8 bases align to TRBD2. The CDR3 is made up of 15 amino acids. The germline CDR1 and CDR2 sequences are SNHLY and FYNNEI. V lost 2 bases to trimming and J lost 5 bases; unmatched junction nucleotides: 7. The CDR3 sequence is CASSEHRGGRETQYF. CDR3 nucleotide sequence: TGTGCCAGCAGTGAACATCGGGGGGGGCGGGAGACCCAGTACTTC.

There are a few counts of this clone. The chain links TRBV18 to TRBJ2-2, with a tentative D call TRBD1 (6 bases). CDR1 is KGHSH, CDR2 LQKENI, per germline. Deletions cut 3 bases from V and 8 bases from J, with 16 bases between. This CDR3 contains 15 residues. Here the CDR3 DNA reads TGTGCCAGCTCACCGGGACAAGGCCTTCGTGGGGAGCTGTTTTTT. Translating it yields CASSPGQGLRGELFF.

The chain is built from TRBV6-5 and TRBJ2-2; 7 bases align to TRBD1. V lost 5 bases and J lost 3; bases outside the gene matches: 6. Germline V gene sequence: CDR1 MNHEY, CDR2 SVGAGI. This CDR3 is 15 amino acids long. The CDR3 coding sequence is TGTGCCAGCAGTAACCGGGACAGACACACCGGGGAGCTGTTTTTT. Protein sequence: CASSNRDRHTGELFF.

The chain combines TRBV29-1 with TRBJ1-5, with D unresolved. V lost 7 bases to trimming and J lost 4 bases, with 14 bases between them. Germline V gene data show CDR1 as SQVTM and CDR2 as ANQGSEA. There are 13 residues in the CDR3. CDR3 in DNA: TGCAGCGGGACCCGGGGAGCAAATCAGCCCCAGCATTTT. As protein: CSGTRGANQPQHF.

The rearrangement joins TRBV27 to TRBJ1-4; 7 bases line up with TRBD1. The CDR3 has 15 amino acids. Germline CDR1 reads MNHEY; CDR2 reads SMNVEV (reference sequence). With 0 bases clipped from V and 8 bases from J, the junction kept 6 bases outside the gene matches. In nucleotides, the CDR3 is TGTGCCAGCAGTTTATCTAGGGGGCGAGGGGAAAAACTGTTTTTT. Translated: CASSLSRGRGEKLFF.

The gene calls are TRBV6-1 and TRBJ2-7; the match to TRBD2 covers 11 bases. Germline V gene lookup returns CDR1 MNHNS and CDR2 SASEGT. The CDR3 covers 13 residues. The CDR3 nucleotides are TGTGCCAGCAGTGAAGTACTAGCGGGAGCGCCCCACGTC. Its translation is CASSEVLAGAPHV.

V gene TRBV27 combines with J gene TRBJ2-1, with 10 bases identical to TRBD2. Trimming removed 5 bases from V and 6 bases from J; junction bases left unmatched: 10. This CDR3 comprises 16 residues. Germline lookup yields CDR1 MNHEY and CDR2 SMNVEV (reference sequence). CDR3 residues: CASSTLSSGSGNEQFF. The CDR3 bases are TGTGCCAGCAGTACGCTTTCTAGCGGGAGTGGCAATGAGCAGTTCTTC.

The chain employs TRBV5-4 and TRBJ2-1; a possible D gene is TRBD2 (6 bases). Trimming removed 1 base at V and 3 bases at J, with 8 bases between. Germline CDR1 reads SGHNT; CDR2 reads YYREEE (reference sequence). This CDR3 is 14 amino acids long. The CDR3 DNA follows: TGTGCCAGCAGCTTGCAAGCGGGCTACAATGAGCAGTTCTTC. It specifies CASSLQAGYNEQFF.

The chain combines TRBV3-1 (or the pseudogene TRBV3-2) with TRBJ2-3; D is perhaps TRBD2 (6 bases). Trimming shortened V by 3 bases and J by 6 bases, and 10 bases separated the two germline ends. The CDR3 spans 13 residues. Germline CDR1 LGHDT, CDR2 YNNKEL (reference sequence). The CDR3 nucleotides are TGTGCCAGCAGCCAGCGAGGGAGGGATACGCAGTATTTT. It is translated as CASSQRGRDTQYF.

This clone was observed once. The chain couples TRBV7-9 to TRBJ2-3; 11 bases are a match to TRBD2. CDR3 length equals 18 residues. The V gene end was trimmed by 0 bases and the J gene end by 3 bases; junction bases not matched to a gene: 8. CDR1 is SEHNR and CDR2 is FQNEAQ in the germline V gene (reference sequence). This CDR3 reads CASSLASGGDLMTDTQYF. CDR3 DNA: TGTGCCAGCAGCTTAGCTAGCGGGGGGGACTTGATGACAGATACGCAGTATTTT.

The rearrangement links TRBV19 to TRBJ1-5; possibly TRBD1 for D (5 bases). Germline V CDR1 and CDR2: LNHDA, SQIVND (reference sequence). The CDR3 spans 16 residues. V was pared by 6 bases and J by 0 bases, with 15 bases between. In nucleotides, the CDR3 is TGTGCCAGTAGCTGGGCCGACAGACATAGCAATCAGCCCCAGCATTTT. Its translation: CASSWADRHSNQPQHF. The complete variable domain, with remaining parts taken from reference TRBV19 and TRBJ1-5, reads DGGITQSPKYLFRKEGQNVTLSCEQNLNHDAMYWYRQDPGQGLRLIYYSQIVNDFQKGDIAEGYSVSREKKESFPLTVTSAQKNPTAFYLCASSWADRHSNQPQHFGDGTRLSIL.

The chain is built from TRBV19 and TRBJ1-2; D not resolved. V lost 7 bases and J lost 4, with 28 bases in between. CDR3 length equals 18 residues. In germline, CDR1 is LNHDA, CDR2 SQIVND (reference sequence). The CDR3 sequence is CASTRRLHTPTIRYGYTF. The CDR3 DNA sequence: TGTGCCAGTACTCGCCGCTTACATACCCCAACGATACGCTATGGCTACACCTTC.

V is TRBV10-3 and J is TRBJ1-4, with D unresolved. Germline V lookup: CDR1 ENHRY, CDR2 SYGVKD. V was cut by 0 bases and J by 0 bases, with 11 bases left in between. This CDR3 comprises 17 residues. DNA of the CDR3: TGTGCCATCAGTGAGTCGAGGCGCACGACAACTAATGAAAAACTGTTTTTT. It specifies CAISESRRTTTNEKLFF.

This clone was observed a handful of times. The V gene is TRBV6-4, the J gene TRBJ1-2; D might be TRBD1 (5 bases). The CDR3 runs to 15 residues. Germline V CDR1 and CDR2: MRHNA, SNTAGT. V was clipped by 1 base and J by 8 bases, with 17 bases between them. The DNA for the CDR3 is TGTGCCAGCAGTGACTGGCAGGGCGGTCTAGAAGGCTACACCTTC. It codes for CASSDWQGGLEGYTF.

The chain is built from TRBV2 and TRBJ1-5; TRBD1 might be the D (5 bases). The CDR3 runs 15 residues. CDR1 and CDR2 (germline): SNHLY, FYNNEI. The V end was cut by 6 bases, the J end by 1 base, with 13 bases between. DNA for the CDR3: TGTGCCAGCAGGTCAGGGCTGGGGAGCAATCAGCCCCAGCATTTT. Its protein product is CASRSGLGSNQPQHF.

The table lists this clone with a count of one. CDR3 nucleotides: TGTGCCAGCAGTTCCCGGACAGGTCGAAACCGAGAATCACCCCTCCACTTT. Translating it yields CASSSRTGRNRESPLHF. The gene calls are TRBV27 and TRBJ1-6; 7 bases fit TRBD1. V gave up 4 bases and J gave up 10 bases; unmatched junction bases: 16. Per the germline V gene, CDR1 is MNHEY and CDR2 is SMNVEV (reference sequence). CDR3 size: 17 residues.

This sequence joins TRBV9 and TRBJ2-7, with D tentatively TRBD1 (5 bases). This CDR3 contains 14 residues. The V gene lost 4 bases and the J gene lost 3 bases, with 14 bases spanning the gap. Germline V gives CDR1 SGDLS, CDR2 YYNGEE. In nucleotides, the CDR3 is TGTGCCAGCAGCCCAGGGTCGAACCTCTACGAGCAGTACGTC. Amino acid sequence: CASSPGSNLYEQYV.